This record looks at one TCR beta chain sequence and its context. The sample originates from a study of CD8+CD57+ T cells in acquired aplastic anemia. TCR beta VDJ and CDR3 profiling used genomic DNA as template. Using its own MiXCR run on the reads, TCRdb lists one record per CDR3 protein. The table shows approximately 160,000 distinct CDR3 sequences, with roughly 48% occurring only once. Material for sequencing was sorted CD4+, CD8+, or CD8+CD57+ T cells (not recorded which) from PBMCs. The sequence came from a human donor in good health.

The CDR3 bases are TGCGCCAGCAGGGACAACTATGGCTACACCTTC. This gives the protein CASRDNYGYTF. The chain recombines TRBV10-2 with TRBJ1-2; no clear D gene. The CDR3 runs 11 residues. CDR1 and CDR2 from the germline V gene are WSHSY and SAAADI. Trimming took off 6 bases at V and 2 bases at J, with 4 bases between the two ends.